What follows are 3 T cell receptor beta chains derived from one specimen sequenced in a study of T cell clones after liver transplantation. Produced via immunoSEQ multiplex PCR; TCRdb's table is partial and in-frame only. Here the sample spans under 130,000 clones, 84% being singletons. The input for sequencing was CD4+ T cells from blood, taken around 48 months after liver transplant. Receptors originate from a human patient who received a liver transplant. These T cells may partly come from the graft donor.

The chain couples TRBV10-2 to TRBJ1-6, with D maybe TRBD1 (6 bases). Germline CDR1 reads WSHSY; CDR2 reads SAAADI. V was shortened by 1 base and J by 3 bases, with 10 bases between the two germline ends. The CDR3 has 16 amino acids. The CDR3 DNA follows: TGCGCCAGCAGTGAGTATACGGGACACTATAATTCACCCCTCCACTTT. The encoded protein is CASSEYTGHYNSPLHF.

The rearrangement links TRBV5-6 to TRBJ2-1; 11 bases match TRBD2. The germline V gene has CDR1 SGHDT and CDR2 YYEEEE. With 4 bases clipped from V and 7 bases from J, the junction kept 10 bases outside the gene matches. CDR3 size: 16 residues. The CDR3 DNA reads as TGTGCCAGCAGCATGCGGCGCCTAGCGGGGGGTAATGAGCAGTTCTTC. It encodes CASSMRRLAGGNEQFF.

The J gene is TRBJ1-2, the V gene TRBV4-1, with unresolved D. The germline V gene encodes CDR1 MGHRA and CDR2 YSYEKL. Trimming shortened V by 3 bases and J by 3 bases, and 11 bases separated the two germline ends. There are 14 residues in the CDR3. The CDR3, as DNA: TGCGCCAGCAGCCAGTTATCCAGAGACTATGGCTACACCTTC. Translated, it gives CASSQLSRDYGYTF.